Shown below are 12 T cell receptor beta chains from a single sample sequenced in a study of cytomegalovirus exposure and HLA in healthy donors. PCR used 60 Vbeta primers and 13 Jbeta primers. Repertoires were generated with immunoSEQ multiplex PCR, while TCRdb's copy carries only in-frame clones and drops some. The sample has about 130,000 clones; around 79% are singletons. Sequencing was done on a sample of PBMCs. These receptor sequences come from a male donor in good health and CMV-seronegative.

The chain employs TRBV7-9 and TRBJ2-5, with D uncertain. The CDR3 runs to 13 residues. Germline V gene lookup returns CDR1 SEHNR and CDR2 FQNEAQ (reference sequence). V shed 2 bases and J shed 4 bases, with 8 bases lying between them. The CDR3 DNA follows: TGTGCCAGCAGCTTACGGGTCCCAGAGACCCAGTACTTC. It yields the protein CASSLRVPETQYF.

As concerns this clone: Other nucleotide sequences in the sample specify the same CDR3. The rearrangement joins TRBV11-2 to TRBJ2-5; a possible D gene is TRBD1 (5 bases). Per germline, CDR1 SGHAT and CDR2 FQNNGV. The CDR3 length is 13 residues. V was pared by 4 bases and J by 5 bases, with 11 bases between. In DNA, the CDR3 is TGTGCCAGCAGCTCGGCAGGGCAGGAGACCCAGTACTTC. Translated, it gives CASSSAGQETQYF.

J is TRBJ1-4 and V is TRBV27; 10 bases align to TRBD1. Germline V gene lookup returns CDR1 MNHEY and CDR2 SMNVEV (reference sequence). The V and J ends lost 6 bases and 7 bases, in that order; junction bases with no gene match: 8. There are 15 residues in the CDR3. The CDR3 here is CASRRRQGAFEKLFF. CDR3 sequence (DNA): TGTGCCAGCAGACGCCGACAGGGGGCGTTTGAAAAACTGTTTTTT.

About this clone itself: Germline and junction disagree at one end, which may indicate a read error. The chain employs TRBV5-1 and TRBJ2-1; 7 bases line up with TRBD2. Germline CDR1 and CDR2: SGHRS and YFSETQ. The CDR3 contains 12 residues. The chain's CDR3 is CASSLGLAEPFF. The CDR3 DNA reads as TGCGCCAGCAGCTTGGGACTAGCCGAGCCGTTCTTC.

The chain has TRBV2 and TRBJ2-7, with a weak D call TRBD2 (5 bases). This CDR3 contains 13 residues. Germline V lookup: CDR1 SNHLY, CDR2 FYNNEI. V dropped 7 bases and J dropped 4 bases, with 14 bases sitting between them. CDR3 protein: CASTAGGGYEQYF. CDR3 in DNA: TGTGCCAGCACCGCCGGAGGAGGTTACGAGCAGTACTTC.

This chain connects TRBV12-5 to TRBJ2-7; tentatively, D is TRBD1 (6 bases). The DNA end is more similar to TRBJ2-5, so the J call may be wrong. The CDR3 loop spans 14 amino acids. Looked up from germline, CDR1 is LGHNT and CDR2 is FRNRAP. CDR3 residues: CASGTGQPQETQYF. The CDR3 region has the DNA TGTGCTAGTGGAACAGGACAGCCCCAAGAGACCCAGTACTTC.

This chain joins TRBV7-3 and TRBJ2-2; 14 bases match TRBD2. Germline V CDR1 and CDR2: SGHTA, FQGTGA. The CDR3 runs 16 residues. Losses at the gene ends were 5 bases for V and 8 bases for J; bases not matched to a gene: 7. The CDR3 coding sequence is TGTGCCAGCAGCCGAGGGACTAGCGGGAGTGGGGGGGAGCTGTTTTTT. The encoded protein is CASSRGTSGSGGELFF.

The chain is built from TRBV7-9 and TRBJ1-6; D remains unclear. CDR3 length equals 16 residues. Germline assignment: CDR1 SEHNR and CDR2 FQNEAQ (reference sequence). Trimming removed 5 bases from V and 0 bases from J, with 11 bases in between. CDR3 bases: TGTGCCAGCAGCAAAGAGGTGGGCTCCTATAATTCACCCCTCCACTTT. It specifies CASSKEVGSYNSPLHF.

This clone was found a few times. The chain couples TRBV5-1 to TRBJ2-3, with a possible D match to TRBD2 (5 bases). CDR3 length: 13 amino acids. Germline assignment: CDR1 SGHRS and CDR2 YFSETQ. Trimming pared 4 bases from V and 8 bases from J, leaving 14 bases between. CDR3 bases: TGCGCCAGCAGCCAAGAGCGGCCTTCTACGCAGTATTTT. Its translation is CASSQERPSTQYF. Based on the CDR3 plus reference TRBV5-1 and TRBJ2-3, the full variable domain is KAGVTQTPRYLIKTRGQQVTLSCSPISGHRSVSWYQQTPGQGLQFLFEYFSETQRNKGNFPGRFSGRQFSNSRSEMNVSTLELGDSALYLCASSQERPSTQYFGPGTRLTVL.

This clone was observed a handful of times. The chain is built from TRBV7-2 and TRBJ1-2, with TRBD1 identical over 7 bases. This CDR3 has 14 residues. With V trimmed by 5 bases and J by 4 bases, 7 bases remained unmatched. CDR1 and CDR2 (germline): SGHTA, FQGNSA. In DNA form, the CDR3 reads TGTGCCAGCAGCCCGGGACAGAGCACCTATGGCTACACCTTC. It yields the protein CASSPGQSTYGYTF.

The genes are TRBV6-1 and TRBJ1-2; the D gene is possibly TRBD1 (6 bases). The CDR3 sequence is 13 residues long. Germline-derived CDR1 and CDR2 are MNHNS and SASEGT. The V and J ends lost 6 bases and 8 bases respectively, with 16 bases between them. Here the CDR3 DNA reads TGTGCCAGCAGGGACAGCTACGTCTGGGGCTACACCTTC. It yields the protein CASRDSYVWGYTF.

This chain links TRBV4-1 with TRBJ2-7; D remains ambiguous. V gave up 0 bases and J gave up 2 bases, with 8 bases separating them. Germline CDR1 reads MGHRA; CDR2 reads YSYEKL. The CDR3 extends over 14 amino acids. The CDR3 loop reads CASSQDRGPYEQYF. DNA of the CDR3: TGCGCCAGCAGCCAAGATCGAGGCCCCTACGAGCAGTACTTC.